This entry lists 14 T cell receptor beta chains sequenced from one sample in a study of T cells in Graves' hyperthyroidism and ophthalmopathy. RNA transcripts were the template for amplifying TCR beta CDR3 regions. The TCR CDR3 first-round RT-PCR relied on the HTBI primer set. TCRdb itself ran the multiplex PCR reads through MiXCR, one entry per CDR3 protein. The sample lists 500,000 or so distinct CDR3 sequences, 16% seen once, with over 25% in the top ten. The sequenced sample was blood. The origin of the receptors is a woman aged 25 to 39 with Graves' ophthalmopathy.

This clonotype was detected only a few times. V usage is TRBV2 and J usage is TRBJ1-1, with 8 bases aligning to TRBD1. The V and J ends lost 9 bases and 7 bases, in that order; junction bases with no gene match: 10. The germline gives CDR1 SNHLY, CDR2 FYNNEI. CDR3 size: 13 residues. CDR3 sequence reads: CASIRTGTGEAFF. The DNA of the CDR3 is TGTGCCAGTATAAGGACAGGGACAGGTGAAGCTTTCTTT.

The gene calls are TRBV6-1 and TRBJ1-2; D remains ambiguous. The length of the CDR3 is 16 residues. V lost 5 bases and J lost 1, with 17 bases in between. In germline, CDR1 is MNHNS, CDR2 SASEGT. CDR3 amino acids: CASSHEPSFNNYGYTF. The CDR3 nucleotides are TGTGCCAGCAGTCACGAACCGAGCTTCAATAACTATGGCTACACCTTC.

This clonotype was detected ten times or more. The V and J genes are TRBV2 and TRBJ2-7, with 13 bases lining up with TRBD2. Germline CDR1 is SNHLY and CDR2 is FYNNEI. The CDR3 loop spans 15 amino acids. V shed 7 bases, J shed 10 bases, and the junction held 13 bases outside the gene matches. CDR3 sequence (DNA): TGTGCCAGCAAAACGTCCACGCGGACTAGCGGGAGTCAGTACTTC. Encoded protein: CASKTSTRTSGSQYF.

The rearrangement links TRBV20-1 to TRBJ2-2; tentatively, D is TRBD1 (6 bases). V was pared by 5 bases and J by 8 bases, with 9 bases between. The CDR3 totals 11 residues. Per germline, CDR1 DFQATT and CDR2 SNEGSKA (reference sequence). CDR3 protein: CSAYRVGELFF. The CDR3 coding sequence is TGCAGTGCTTACAGGGTGGGGGAGCTGTTTTTT.

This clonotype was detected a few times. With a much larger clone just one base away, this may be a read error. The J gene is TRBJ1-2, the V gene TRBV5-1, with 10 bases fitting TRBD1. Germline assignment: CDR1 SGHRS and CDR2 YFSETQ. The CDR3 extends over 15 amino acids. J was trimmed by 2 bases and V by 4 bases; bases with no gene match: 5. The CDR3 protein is CASSRDRGSNYGYTF. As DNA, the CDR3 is TGCGCCAGCAGCCGGGACAGGGGTTCGAACTATGGCTACACCTTC.

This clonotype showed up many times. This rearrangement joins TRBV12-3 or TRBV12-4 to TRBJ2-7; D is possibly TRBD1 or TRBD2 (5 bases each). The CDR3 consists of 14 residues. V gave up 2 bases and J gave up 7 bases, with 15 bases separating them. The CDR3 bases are TGTGCCAGCAGTTTACAGATAGGGGAGCGGGAGCAGTACTTC. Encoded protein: CASSLQIGEREQYF.

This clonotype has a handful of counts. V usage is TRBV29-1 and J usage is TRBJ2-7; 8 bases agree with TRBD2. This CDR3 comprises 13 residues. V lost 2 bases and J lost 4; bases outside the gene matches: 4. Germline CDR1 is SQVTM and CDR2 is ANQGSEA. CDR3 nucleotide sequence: TGCAGCGTTGAACGGGAGGGCTCATACGAGCAGTACTTC. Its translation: CSVEREGSYEQYF.

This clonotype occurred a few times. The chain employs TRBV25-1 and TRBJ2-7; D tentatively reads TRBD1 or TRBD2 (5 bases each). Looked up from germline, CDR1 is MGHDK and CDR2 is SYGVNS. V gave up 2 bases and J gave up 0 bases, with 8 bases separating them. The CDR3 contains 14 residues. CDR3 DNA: TGTGCCAGCAGTGAACTCGGGACCTCCTACGAGCAGTACTTC. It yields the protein CASSELGTSYEQYF.

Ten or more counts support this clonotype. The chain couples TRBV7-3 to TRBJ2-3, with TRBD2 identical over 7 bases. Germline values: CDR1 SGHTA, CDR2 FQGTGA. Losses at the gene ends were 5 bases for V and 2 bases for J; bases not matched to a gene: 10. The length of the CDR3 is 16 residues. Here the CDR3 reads CASSPYGLADTDTQYF. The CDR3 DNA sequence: TGTGCCAGCAGCCCCTATGGCCTAGCGGACACAGATACGCAGTATTTT.

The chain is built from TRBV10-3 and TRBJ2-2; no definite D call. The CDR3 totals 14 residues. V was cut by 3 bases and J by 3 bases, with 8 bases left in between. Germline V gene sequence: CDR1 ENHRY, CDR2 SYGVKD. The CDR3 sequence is CAISDERDTGELFF. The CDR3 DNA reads TGTGCCATCAGTGATGAACGGGACACCGGGGAGCTGTTTTTT.

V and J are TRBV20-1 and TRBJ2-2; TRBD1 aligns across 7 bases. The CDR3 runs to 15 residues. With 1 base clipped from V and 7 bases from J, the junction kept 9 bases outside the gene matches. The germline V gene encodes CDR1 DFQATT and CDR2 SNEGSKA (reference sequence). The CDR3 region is CSARVLGGPHGELFF. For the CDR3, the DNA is TGCAGTGCTAGAGTCCTAGGGGGCCCTCACGGGGAGCTGTTTTTT.

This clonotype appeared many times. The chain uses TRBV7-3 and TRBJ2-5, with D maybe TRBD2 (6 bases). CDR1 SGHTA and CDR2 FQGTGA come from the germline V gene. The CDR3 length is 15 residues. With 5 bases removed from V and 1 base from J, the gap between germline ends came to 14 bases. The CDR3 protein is CASSLNSGLQETQYF. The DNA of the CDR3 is TGTGCCAGCAGCCTCAATAGCGGCCTCCAAGAGACCCAGTACTTC.

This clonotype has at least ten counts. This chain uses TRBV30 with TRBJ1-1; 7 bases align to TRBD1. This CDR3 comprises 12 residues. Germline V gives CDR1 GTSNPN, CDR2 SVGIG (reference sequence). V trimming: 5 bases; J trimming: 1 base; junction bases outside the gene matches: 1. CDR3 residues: CAWGQENTEAFF. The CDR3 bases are TGTGCCTGGGGACAGGAGAACACTGAAGCTTTCTTT.

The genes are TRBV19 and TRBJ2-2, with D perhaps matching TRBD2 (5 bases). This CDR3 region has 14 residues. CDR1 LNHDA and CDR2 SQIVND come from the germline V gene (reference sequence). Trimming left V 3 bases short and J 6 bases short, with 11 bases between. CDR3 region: CASSIRERPGELFF. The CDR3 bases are TGTGCCAGTAGTATCCGGGAAAGACCCGGGGAGCTGTTTTTT.